This T cell receptor beta chain was obtained from a study of PD-1 blockade in classical Hodgkin lymphoma. General study results and limits: Repertoire differences lack defined causes, possibly disease activity or prior therapy. Baseline diversity in complete responders resembled that of newly diagnosed patients.

Each patient relapsed following autologous stem cell transplantation, and prior brentuximab vedotin exposure differed. CD8+ T cells were isolated from thawed PBMCs by magnetic negative selection. Sequencing used immunoSEQ multiplex PCR; TCRdb keeps in-frame clones, though not all of them. The data show 2,500 to 3,500 clones, 72% seen once. As to this clone: Its antigen is undetermined.

The CDR3 covers 14 residues. Germline V gene sequence: CDR1 MGHRA, CDR2 YSYEKL. V was shortened by 0 bases and J by 11 bases, with 16 bases between the two germline ends. Sequenced material: CD8+ T cells from blood, taken at baseline. The clonotype originates from a human donor with classical Hodgkin lymphoma. The chain has TRBV4-1 and TRBJ1-1; D not certain. In DNA, the CDR3 is TGCGCCAGCAGCCAAGATGTAATGGGGAAGAGTGCTTTCTTT. Amino acids: CASSQDVMGKSAFF.